This T cell receptor (beta chain) was identified during a study of blood T cell repertoires in COVID-19 (dated by TCRdb to the early 2020s). About the full investigation: The collaborator samples originated in the United States, Italy and Spain and spanned the acute and convalescent phases of COVID-19. The prospective study material was composed of cDNA or gDNA derived from T cells, B-cell-depleted T cells, or PBMCs. Deeply sampled blood TCRbeta repertoires from subjects exposed to, actively infected with, or recovered from COVID-19 were included in the dataset. A freely available public database, intended as a resource for researchers studying the immune response to SARS-CoV-2, is where the repertoires were released. The samples were drawn from the first 160 participants of the ongoing ImmuneRACE study and from 1,254 subjects provided by 6 global collaborators. The sample metadata nearly always contained a de-identified subject ID, COVID-19 status, age in years and sex. Where available, HLA class I and class II types were obtained from metadata supplied by the sample provider rather than from assay-based typing.

This clone was found once. No antigen is known for it. No base quality information exists; no much larger clone differs at one position. The immunoSEQ Assay, a bias-controlled multiplex PCR, was used to amplify TCRbeta CDR3 regions from genomic DNA. The study's processing was this. The number of nucleated cells in each sample was estimated from the amplification of reference gene primers within the assay. To quantify the absolute abundance of each unique TCRbeta CDR3 rearrangement, sequence reads were collapsed and filtered. For each sample, productive Simpson clonality was calculated as the square root of Simpson's diversity index over productive rearrangements. Here the immuneACCESS table is served through TCRdb, limited to in-frame sequences with V and J called. Missing clones are a known gap in these copies; in checked studies unresolved V genes cover under half, and the rest lacks a known reason. From that table come the V and J calls and clone size; the DNA was used to work out D and trimming. Within this sample are 71,000 or so clones, with about 86% of them counted one time only. The top ten constitute over 25% of the sample.

Results and caveats for the whole study, not just this receptor: Clinical and demographic metadata were provided uncurated, with the amount varying by source and participant.

Each collaborating institution followed its own protocols to collect whole blood in K2EDTA tubes. For TCRbeta analysis, collaborators shipped samples in one of three forms: frozen whole blood, isolated PBMCs, or DNA extracted from either of those sample types. V is pruned by 4 bases and J by 0 bases, leaving 2 bases of the junction without a gene match. Measured from the cysteine to the phenylalanine, the CDR3 is 15 residues long. Kept here is only the CDR3 DNA, which spans 45 bases and is read in frame from base 1. CDR1 and CDR2 are drawn from the germline V gene: SGDLS, YYNGEE. Recombination connected TRBV9 to TRBJ2-7, and TRBD2 aligns with 12 junction nucleotides. The TCR originated in a man in his 70s with acute or convalescent COVID-19. The sequencing sample was made of peripheral blood. The nucleotide sequence is TGTGCCAGCAGCCCGACTAGCGGGAGCTCCTACGAGCAGTACTTC. Translated, it gives CASSPTSGSSYEQYF.